Described below is a single T cell receptor beta chain sequence and its context. The antigen remains unidentified. Being one base from a much bigger clone, this may be a read error. This sample is drawn from a study of T cell repertoires in cytomegalovirus infection. Study-level results: The ex vivo response was dominated by HLA-C-restricted CMV-specific TCR beta clonotypes.

This CDR3 spans 13 amino acids. The V gene's germline CDR1 is MNHGY and CDR2 SAAAGT. MiXCR, applied by TCRdb to the reads, yields one record per CDR3 protein. The table includes roughly 920,000 distinct CDR3 sequences, roughly 30% detected once. Sample: cultured CD8+ T cells from PBMCs, taken from culture after CMV antigen stimulation. This chain connects TRBV6-8 to TRBJ1-1; the D is unclear. This sequence was found in a human donor in good health (CMV status not recorded). Some clones in this sample may be carry-over from other donors' samples. Here the CDR3 DNA reads TGTACCAGCAGTTTAATAGCGAACACTGAAGCTTTCTTT. Translating it yields CTSSLIANTEAFF.